Below, 23 T cell receptor beta chains from the same sample are listed, as sequenced in a study of blood T cell repertoires in COVID-19. The table came from immunoSEQ multiplex PCR; TCRdb's copy has only in-frame clones and leaves some out. The sample consists of fewer than 4,500 clones, 90% to 95% of them appearing once. The sample consisted of peripheral blood. These receptors came from a middle-aged man with active COVID-19.

The CDR3 sequence is CASSFRAISYNEQFF. As DNA, the CDR3 is TGTGCCAGCAGCTTTCGAGCGATCTCCTACAATGAGCAGTTCTTC. The J gene is TRBJ2-1, the V gene TRBV5-8; D is uncertain. Germline-derived CDR1 and CDR2 are SGHTS and YDEGEE. The CDR3 totals 15 residues. V lost 2 bases and J lost 0, with 9 bases in between. Full variable domain (rest looked up from reference TRBV5-8 and TRBJ2-1): EAGVTQSPTHLIKTRGQQATLRCSPISGHTSVYWYQQALGLGLQFLLWYDEGEERNRGNFPPRFSGRQFPNYSSELNVNALELEDSALYLCASSFRAISYNEQFFGPGTRLTVL.

The chain combines TRBV5-8 with TRBJ1-5; TRBD1 might be the D (5 bases). Trimming removed 2 bases from V and 2 bases from J, with 11 bases in between. CDR1 and CDR2 (germline): SGHTS, YDEGEE. The CDR3 sequence is 15 residues long. As DNA, the CDR3 is TGTGCCAGCAGCTTTAAAGGGGTTGGCAATCAGCCCCAGCATTTT. Translating gives CASSFKGVGNQPQHF.

This sequence joins TRBV5-1 and TRBJ2-1; D is unclear. CDR1 is SGHRS and CDR2 is YFSETQ in the germline V gene. The CDR3 is 15 residues long. Trimming took off 4 bases at V and 0 bases at J, with 11 bases between the two ends. The DNA of the CDR3 is TGCGCCAGCAGCACAAGTTTAAACTCCTACAATGAGCAGTTCTTC. Amino acid sequence: CASSTSLNSYNEQFF.

The J gene is TRBJ1-1, the V gene TRBV10-1, with D possibly TRBD1 on 5 matching bases. V lost 4 bases and J 3 bases, leaving 12 bases between the germline ends. This CDR3 contains 14 residues. Germline assignment: CDR1 WNHNN and CDR2 SYGVQD (reference sequence). This chain's CDR3 is CASSVSQGYTEAFF. In DNA, the CDR3 is TGCGCCAGCAGTGTTTCCCAGGGATACACTGAAGCTTTCTTT.

The chain recombines TRBV15 with TRBJ2-7; 10 bases are shared with TRBD1. Trimming removed 3 bases from V and 5 bases from J; junction bases left unmatched: 7. The CDR3 spans 15 residues. Germline V CDR1 and CDR2: LNHNV, YYDKDF (reference sequence). The CDR3 reads CATSRAGQGIHEQYF. For the CDR3, the DNA is TGTGCCACCAGCAGGGCGGGACAGGGGATCCACGAGCAGTACTTC.

The J gene is TRBJ2-5, the V gene TRBV27, with D unclear. Germline loops: CDR1 MNHEY, CDR2 SMNVEV (reference sequence). CDR3 length equals 13 residues. V lost 5 bases to trimming and J lost 2 bases, with 9 bases between them. The DNA for the CDR3 is TGTGCCAGCAGTCGTCGACTTCAAGAGACCCAGTACTTC. As protein: CASSRRLQETQYF.

The chain employs TRBV5-6 and TRBJ2-2; weak D call: TRBD1 (6 bases). From germline, CDR1 is SGHDT and CDR2 YYEEEE. Trimming pared 4 bases from V and 12 bases from J, leaving 19 bases between. The CDR3 totals 14 residues. The CDR3: CASSAQGPWRQLFF. The CDR3 DNA reads TGTGCCAGCAGCGCCCAGGGGCCGTGGCGGCAGCTGTTTTTT.

This sequence joins TRBV4-2 and TRBJ2-1; D is ambiguous. V was cut by 1 base and J by 4 bases, with 11 bases left in between. The CDR3 length is 15 residues. In germline, CDR1 is LGHNA, CDR2 YNFKEQ. CDR3 in DNA: TGTGCCAGCAGCCAAGTTCTGTCGGTTTACAATGAGCAGTTCTTC. Translation: CASSQVLSVYNEQFF.

The chain couples TRBV6-4 to TRBJ2-1; 8 bases fit TRBD1. The CDR3 runs to 13 residues. J gave up 9 bases and V 4 bases, and 5 bases lay outside the gene matches. CDR1 and CDR2 from the germline V gene are MRHNA and SNTAGT. In nucleotides, the CDR3 is TGTGCCAGCAGTGCCGGACAGGGTGGTGAGCAGTTCTTC. Its translation: CASSAGQGGEQFF.

V usage is TRBV4-3 and J usage is TRBJ2-2, with 8 bases lining up with TRBD2. V dropped 4 bases and J dropped 0; count of bases not matched to a gene: 7. The CDR3 loop spans 17 amino acids. CDR1 is LGHNA and CDR2 is YSLEER in the germline V gene. CDR3 sequence (DNA): TGCGCCAGCAGCCGAAACATAGCGGGAACGAACACCGGGGAGCTGTTTTTT. The encoded protein is CASSRNIAGTNTGELFF.

The chain combines TRBV7-8 with TRBJ2-1, with 9 bases lining up with TRBD2. Trimming took 5 bases from V and 8 from J; bases not matched to a gene: 13. Germline CDR1 SGHVS, CDR2 FQNEAQ. This CDR3 has 16 amino acids. CDR3 loop: CASSRLGASGIYEQFF. The CDR3 nucleotides read TGTGCCAGCAGCCGTCTGGGGGCTAGCGGGATCTATGAGCAGTTCTTC.

CDR3 bases: TGTGCCAGCAGTACACTAGCGGCTAGCACAGATACGCAGTATTTT. Encoded protein: CASSTLAASTDTQYF. V is TRBV6-5 and J is TRBJ2-3, with 8 bases matching TRBD2. The length of the CDR3 is 15 residues. Germline loops: CDR1 MNHEY, CDR2 SVGAGI. The trim removed 5 bases at V and 0 bases at J, leaving 4 bases unmatched.

A few counts support this clone. This rearrangement joins TRBV4-2 to TRBJ2-7; D might be TRBD2 (5 bases). CDR1 and CDR2 (germline): LGHNA, YNFKEQ. Trimming shortened V by 2 bases and J by 0 bases, and 11 bases separated the two germline ends. This CDR3 spans 15 amino acids. The CDR3 region has the DNA TGTGCCAGCAGCCAAAGCGAGGGAGACTCCTACGAGCAGTACTTC. Protein product: CASSQSEGDSYEQYF.

This chain links TRBV28 with TRBJ1-4; 7 nucleotides align to TRBD1. Germline assignment: CDR1 MDHEN and CDR2 SYDVKM. The CDR3 is 11 amino acids. The ends lost 4 bases at V and 12 bases at J; junction bases unmatched: 2. The DNA for the CDR3 is TGTGCCAGCAGTTCGGGGACAGAACTGTTTTTT. As protein: CASSSGTELFF.

The sample holds a few counts of this clone. The chain recombines TRBV30 with TRBJ1-2; 8 bases fit TRBD1. J gave up 4 bases and V 2 bases, and 6 bases lay outside the gene matches. The CDR3 sequence is 14 residues long. The V gene's germline CDR1 is GTSNPN and CDR2 SVGIG (reference sequence). CDR3 residues: CAWSRDRRSYGYTF. In DNA, the CDR3 is TGTGCCTGGAGTCGGGACAGGAGATCCTATGGCTACACCTTC.

V is TRBV28 and J is TRBJ2-2, with a weak D call TRBD1 (6 bases). V dropped 5 bases and J dropped 3 bases, with 13 bases sitting between them. The germline V gene encodes CDR1 MDHEN and CDR2 SYDVKM. This CDR3 spans 15 amino acids. The CDR3 loop is CASSSGQLYTGELFF. The CDR3 DNA sequence: TGTGCCAGCAGTAGTGGACAGTTATACACCGGGGAGCTGTTTTTT.

The V gene is TRBV19, the J gene TRBJ2-1, with 10 bases identical to TRBD2. This CDR3 comprises 15 residues. Germline V gene lookup returns CDR1 LNHDA and CDR2 SQIVND (reference sequence). V shed 4 bases, J shed 7 bases, and the junction held 7 bases outside the gene matches. The CDR3 sequence is CASSKWTSGGNEQFF. CDR3 sequence (DNA): TGTGCCAGTAGTAAGTGGACTAGCGGAGGGAATGAGCAGTTCTTC. Variable domain in full (rest from reference TRBV19 and TRBJ2-1): DGGITQSPKYLFRKEGQNVTLSCEQNLNHDAMYWYRQDPGQGLRLIYYSQIVNDFQKGDIAEGYSVSREKKESFPLTVTSAQKNPTAFYLCASSKWTSGGNEQFFGPGTRLTVL.

This clone has only one observation. CDR3 residues: CATSRQGQGSAGELFF. CDR3 nucleotides: TGTGCCACCAGCAGACAGGGACAGGGGTCTGCCGGGGAGCTGTTTTTT. V gene TRBV15 combines with J gene TRBJ2-2, with 10 bases aligning to TRBD1. The germline V gene has CDR1 LNHNV and CDR2 YYDKDF (reference sequence). After removal of 2 bases from V and 6 bases from J, the junction contained 6 bases not matched to a gene. CDR3 length equals 16 residues.

This rearrangement joins TRBV4-3 to TRBJ1-2; D ambiguous. The CDR3 runs 16 residues. The V end was cut by 0 bases, the J end by 2 bases, with 13 bases between. CDR1 and CDR2 from the germline V gene are LGHNA and YSLEER. The CDR3 coding sequence is TGCGCCAGCAGCCAAGATCTCCTAGGAACAAACTATGGCTACACCTTC. As protein: CASSQDLLGTNYGYTF.

The gene calls are TRBV5-1 and TRBJ2-2; the match to TRBD2 covers 14 bases. Germline CDR1 is SGHRS and CDR2 is YFSETQ. V was pared by 4 bases and J by 8 bases, with 4 bases of the junction left unmatched. The CDR3 contains 15 residues. The CDR3 DNA follows: TGCGCCAGCAGCAGCGGACTAGCGGGAGGTGGGGAGCTGTTTTTT. Amino acid sequence: CASSSGLAGGGELFF. Using reference TRBV5-1 and TRBJ2-2 for the parts outside the CDR3, the full variable domain is KAGVTQTPRYLIKTRGQQVTLSCSPISGHRSVSWYQQTPGQGLQFLFEYFSETQRNKGNFPGRFSGRQFSNSRSEMNVSTLELGDSALYLCASSSGLAGGGELFFGEGSRLTVL.

The chain uses TRBV30 and TRBJ2-2; tentatively, D is TRBD2 (5 bases). Trimming took off 1 base at V and 7 bases at J, with 10 bases between the two ends. This CDR3 contains 13 residues. The germline CDR1 and CDR2 sequences are GTSNPN and SVGIG (reference sequence). CDR3 sequence reads: CAWSGGWDGELFF. The CDR3 coding sequence is TGTGCCTGGAGTGGAGGGTGGGACGGGGAGCTGTTTTTT. Using reference TRBV30 and TRBJ2-2 for the parts outside the CDR3, the full variable domain is SQTIHQWPATLVQPVGSPLSLECTVEGTSNPNLYWYRQAAGRGLQLLFYSVGIGQISSEVPQNLSASRPQDRQFILSSKKLLLSDSGFYLCAWSGGWDGELFFGEGSRLTVL.

CDR3 amino acids: CASSRGLAGDEQFF. In DNA form, the CDR3 reads TGTGCCAGCAGCCGGGGACTAGCGGGGGATGAGCAGTTCTTC. The chain links TRBV7-3 to TRBJ2-1; 14 nucleotides line up with TRBD2. The germline V gene has CDR1 SGHTA and CDR2 FQGTGA. CDR3 length: 14 residues. The V segment lost 5 bases and the J segment 8 bases; nucleotides outside the gene matches: 2.

The rearrangement links TRBV7-2 to TRBJ2-2, with D possibly being TRBD2 (6 bases). Germline V lookup: CDR1 SGHTA, CDR2 FQGNSA. Deletions cut 4 bases from V and 7 bases from J, with 16 bases between. The CDR3 has 15 amino acids. CDR3 protein: CASSSLASAGGELFF. CDR3 sequence (DNA): TGTGCCAGCAGCTCGCTGGCTAGCGCGGGCGGGGAGCTGTTTTTT. Looking up the rest from reference TRBV7-2 and TRBJ2-2 gives the full variable domain: GAGVSQSPSNKVTEKGKDVELRCDPISGHTALYWYRQSLGQGLEFLIYFQGNSAPDKSGLPSDRFSAERTGGSVSTLTIQRTQQEDSAVYLCASSSLASAGGELFFGEGSRLTVL.